This T cell receptor beta chain is drawn from a study of control samples from healthy donors and cancer patients. Assay: immunoSEQ multiplex PCR; the TCRdb copy retains only in-frame clones and omits some. The sample shows 99,000 or so clones, 80% to 90% of them seen only once. The sequencing sample was made of blood. The TCR was taken from a woman in her forties or fifties in good health.

For the CDR3, the DNA is TGCGCCAGCAGCTTGACTAGCGGGGGGGTCTACAATGAGCAGTTCTTC. Its protein is CASSLTSGGVYNEQFF. The chain recombines TRBV5-1 with TRBJ2-1; 13 positions agree with TRBD2. J gave up 3 bases and V 1 base, and 1 base lay outside the gene matches. Germline V gene sequence: CDR1 SGHRS, CDR2 YFSETQ. The CDR3 length is 16 residues.